This T cell receptor (beta chain) was identified in a study of resident and recirculating memory T cells in vitiligo. Whole-study context: Each patient gave two lesional and two nonlesional epidermal shave biopsies, plus PBMCs. The samples were homogenized without cell sorting before genomic DNA extraction. Study-wide points: Different lesions suggested infiltration by different T cell clones.

Germline CDR1 and CDR2: MNHEY and SMNVEV (reference sequence). Trimming cost V 8 bases and J 3 bases; bases outside gene matches: 6. This CDR3 has 15 amino acids. Generated by immunoSEQ multiplex PCR, the TCRdb table keeps only in-frame clones and is missing some. Of 40,000 to 50,000 clones in the sample, about nine tenths were seen once. As to this clone: The antigen is undetermined.

The material sequenced was blood. This chain uses TRBV27 with TRBJ2-1, with 11 bases aligning to TRBD1. The TCR was taken from a male donor with vitiligo. The CDR3 here is CASGRTGGFYNEQFF. The DNA of the CDR3 is TGTGCCAGCGGCAGGACAGGGGGCTTCTACAATGAGCAGTTCTTC.